This is a list of T cell receptor beta chains from one sample in a study of T cell responses to AZD1222 COVID-19 vaccine. Measured with immunoSEQ multiplex PCR; TCRdb has only the in-frame clones, and not every one. The table shows 150,000 or so clones, with approximately 90% occurring only once. The material was peripheral blood, obtained on day 0 of AZD1222 vaccination. Receptors were obtained from an adult in good health. Each CDR3 is given with its conserved first and last residue. Fields, in order: J gene, V gene, D gene, clone size, CDR3 DNA, CDR3 protein. A D gene is named only where the DNA matches it firmly. Size is stated for part of the rows, as once, few or many counts, or as a class when the clone is expanded.

j_gene: TRBJ1-6
v_gene: TRBV27
d_gene: -
abundance: -
CDR3nt: TGTGCCAGCAGTCCGACGAGGGGAATTTCACCCCTCCACTTT
CDR3aa: CASSPTRGISPLHF

j_gene: TRBJ1-3
v_gene: TRBV6-7
d_gene: -
abundance: -
CDR3nt: TGTGCCAGCAGTTACGGCGGGCGGATCGGAAATCCCACCATATATTTT
CDR3aa: CASSYGGRIGNPTIYF

j_gene: TRBJ2-5
v_gene: TRBV7-2
d_gene: TRBD1
abundance: -
CDR3nt: TGTGCCAGCAGCCGCGGGACAGGGGGCTCGGGGCAAGAGACCCAGTACTTC
CDR3aa: CASSRGTGGSGQETQYF

j_gene: TRBJ2-3
v_gene: TRBV4-2
d_gene: TRBD2
abundance: once
CDR3nt: TGTGCCAGCAGCCAAGAGCCTAGCGGGCCTACAGATACGCAGTATTTT
CDR3aa: CASSQEPSGPTDTQYF

j_gene: TRBJ2-2
v_gene: TRBV19
d_gene: -
abundance: -
CDR3nt: TGTGCCAGTAGTATAGATCGGGCAGAAACCGGGGAGCTGTTTTTT
CDR3aa: CASSIDRAETGELFF

j_gene: TRBJ2-7
v_gene: TRBV5-4
d_gene: TRBD1
abundance: -
CDR3nt: TGTGCCAGCAGCCGGGAAGGGGACAGGTCCTACGAGCAGTACTTC
CDR3aa: CASSREGDRSYEQYF

j_gene: TRBJ2-7
v_gene: TRBV10-1
d_gene: -
abundance: few
CDR3nt: TGCGCCAGCAGTGATTATGGTACCGAGGACGAGCAGTACTTC
CDR3aa: CASSDYGTEDEQYF

j_gene: TRBJ2-5
v_gene: TRBV9
d_gene: TRBD1
abundance: once
CDR3nt: TGTGCCAGCAGCTCCCGACAGGGACGGGGAGAGACCCAGTACTTC
CDR3aa: CASSSRQGRGETQYF

j_gene: TRBJ1-6
v_gene: TRBV2
d_gene: TRBD1
abundance: -
CDR3nt: TGTGCCAGCACCCCAACAGGGCAGGGGGTAGCTTCACCCCTCCACTTT
CDR3aa: CASTPTGQGVASPLHF

j_gene: TRBJ1-1
v_gene: TRBV29-1
d_gene: -
abundance: -
CDR3nt: TGCAGCGCCAGAGGCCCGCTGAACACTGAAGCTTTCTTT
CDR3aa: CSARGPLNTEAFF

j_gene: TRBJ1-2
v_gene: TRBV14
d_gene: -
abundance: -
CDR3nt: TGTGCCAGCAGCCACGGTCTAAACTATGGCTACACCTTC
CDR3aa: CASSHGLNYGYTF

j_gene: TRBJ2-5
v_gene: TRBV27
d_gene: TRBD1
abundance: -
CDR3nt: TGTGCCAGCAGCAAGCGACAGGGTAACCTTGGGGCCCAGTACTTC
CDR3aa: CASSKRQGNLGAQYF

j_gene: TRBJ2-5
v_gene: TRBV11-2
d_gene: TRBD2
abundance: -
CDR3nt: TGTGCCAGCAGCTTAGGGGTAGCGGGAGACCAAGAGACCCAGTACTTC
CDR3aa: CASSLGVAGDQETQYF

j_gene: TRBJ1-5
v_gene: TRBV6-5
d_gene: -
abundance: once
CDR3nt: TGTGCCAGCAGTTACTCGAGAGGGGGCAATCAGCCCCAGCATTTT
CDR3aa: CASSYSRGGNQPQHF

j_gene: TRBJ1-6
v_gene: TRBV7-8
d_gene: -
abundance: -
CDR3nt: TGTGCCAGCAGCTTAGTCGCGGGGGCCACCTCCTATAATTCACCCCTCCACTTT
CDR3aa: CASSLVAGATSYNSPLHF

j_gene: TRBJ2-3
v_gene: TRBV9
d_gene: -
abundance: -
CDR3nt: TGTGCCAGCAGCGTAGCTGGCGGGAATGGGGATACGCAGTATTTT
CDR3aa: CASSVAGGNGDTQYF

j_gene: TRBJ1-1
v_gene: TRBV5-1
d_gene: TRBD1
abundance: -
CDR3nt: TGCGCCAGCAGCGCCCGGGACAGGGATACTGAAGCTTTCTTT
CDR3aa: CASSARDRDTEAFF

j_gene: TRBJ2-2
v_gene: TRBV12-3/TRBV12-4
d_gene: -
abundance: -
CDR3nt: TGTGCCAGCAGTCCAGGGTACAGCGGGGAGCTGTTTTTT
CDR3aa: CASSPGYSGELFF

j_gene: TRBJ1-2
v_gene: TRBV18
d_gene: TRBD1
abundance: -
CDR3nt: TGTGCCAGCTCACCGACAGGGGTTTTTACTACACTTAACTATGGCTACACCTTC
CDR3aa: CASSPTGVFTTLNYGYTF

j_gene: TRBJ2-1
v_gene: TRBV4-3
d_gene: -
abundance: -
CDR3nt: TGCGCCAGCAGCCAAGGGGGGACAAGTGAGCAGTTCTTC
CDR3aa: CASSQGGTSEQFF

j_gene: TRBJ1-1
v_gene: TRBV28
d_gene: TRBD1
abundance: -
CDR3nt: TGTGCCAGCAGTCCACCGGGACAGGTGAACGCTGAAGCTTTCTTT
CDR3aa: CASSPPGQVNAEAFF

j_gene: TRBJ2-7
v_gene: TRBV10-3
d_gene: -
abundance: -
CDR3nt: TGTGCCATCAGTGAGTCTCCAGGGCTCTCCTACGAGCAGTACTTC
CDR3aa: CAISESPGLSYEQYF

j_gene: TRBJ1-1
v_gene: TRBV7-6
d_gene: TRBD1
abundance: -
CDR3nt: TGTGCCAGCAGCTTAGCTAAGGCAGGGGGCCTGAACACTGAAGCTTTCTTT
CDR3aa: CASSLAKAGGLNTEAFF

j_gene: TRBJ2-7
v_gene: TRBV7-8
d_gene: -
abundance: -
CDR3nt: TGTGCCAGCAGCTTAGACAGTCCCTCCTACGAGCAGTACTTC
CDR3aa: CASSLDSPSYEQYF

j_gene: TRBJ2-1
v_gene: TRBV14
d_gene: -
abundance: -
CDR3nt: TGTGCCAGCGACAATGAGCAGTTCTTC
CDR3aa: CASDNEQFF

j_gene: TRBJ1-2
v_gene: TRBV6-2/TRBV6-3
d_gene: -
abundance: -
CDR3nt: TGTGCCAGCAGTTATATGGGAGGAGATGGCTACACCTTC
CDR3aa: CASSYMGGDGYTF

j_gene: TRBJ2-3
v_gene: TRBV6-2/TRBV6-3
d_gene: -
abundance: -
CDR3nt: TGTGCCAGCAGTTACCTACAGTCCGGTCTTGATACGCAGTATTTT
CDR3aa: CASSYLQSGLDTQYF

j_gene: TRBJ1-2
v_gene: TRBV7-9
d_gene: -
abundance: -
CDR3nt: TGTGCCAGCAGCTTAGCGGGTGCAGACCTGTATGGCTACACCTTC
CDR3aa: CASSLAGADLYGYTF

j_gene: TRBJ1-5
v_gene: TRBV7-8
d_gene: TRBD1
abundance: -
CDR3nt: TGTGCCAGCAGCTTAAGACAGGGTGGGCAGCCCCAGCATTTT
CDR3aa: CASSLRQGGQPQHF

j_gene: TRBJ2-1
v_gene: TRBV10-1
d_gene: TRBD2
abundance: -
CDR3nt: TGCGCCAGCAGTGAGTCGTGGAGCGGGGGGGCCATGGATGAGCAGTTCTTC
CDR3aa: CASSESWSGGAMDEQFF

j_gene: TRBJ2-2
v_gene: TRBV7-2
d_gene: -
abundance: -
CDR3nt: TGTGCCAGCAGCTTAGCGGCGACAGGAGTCACCGGGGAGCTGTTTTTT
CDR3aa: CASSLAATGVTGELFF

j_gene: TRBJ2-5
v_gene: TRBV5-1
d_gene: -
abundance: -
CDR3nt: TGCGCCAGCAGCCCGACCGGGAACGCGCAAGAGACCCAGTACTTC
CDR3aa: CASSPTGNAQETQYF

j_gene: TRBJ2-1
v_gene: TRBV11-2
d_gene: -
abundance: -
CDR3nt: TGTGCCAGCAGCTTAGGGGCGAACAATGAGCAGTTCTTC
CDR3aa: CASSLGANNEQFF

j_gene: TRBJ1-5
v_gene: TRBV11-1
d_gene: -
abundance: -
CDR3nt: TGTGCCAGCAGCCTCGCGGCAGGAGGACAGCCCCAGCATTTT
CDR3aa: CASSLAAGGQPQHF

j_gene: TRBJ1-3
v_gene: TRBV9
d_gene: -
abundance: -
CDR3nt: TGTGCCAGCAGCCTCCCCGGAAACACCATATATTTT
CDR3aa: CASSLPGNTIYF

j_gene: TRBJ1-2
v_gene: TRBV5-1
d_gene: TRBD1
abundance: once
CDR3nt: TGCGCCAGCAGCTTAACGACAGGGGCTGACTATGGCTACACCTTC
CDR3aa: CASSLTTGADYGYTF

j_gene: TRBJ1-5
v_gene: TRBV7-9
d_gene: -
abundance: -
CDR3nt: TGTGCCAGCAGCCGCTTCACGGGGGCGTGGAGCAATCAGCCCCAGCATTTT
CDR3aa: CASSRFTGAWSNQPQHF

j_gene: TRBJ2-6
v_gene: TRBV25-1
d_gene: TRBD1
abundance: -
CDR3nt: TGTGCCAGCAGTGTGGGGACAGGGGAGACTGGGGCCAACGTCCTGACTTTC
CDR3aa: CASSVGTGETGANVLTF

j_gene: TRBJ2-5
v_gene: TRBV5-1
d_gene: -
abundance: -
CDR3nt: TGCGCCAGCAGCACAGGACAGCCGCGGAGGGGGACCCAGTACTTC
CDR3aa: CASSTGQPRRGTQYF

j_gene: TRBJ2-1
v_gene: TRBV4-1
d_gene: -
abundance: -
CDR3nt: TGCGCCAGCAGCCAAGACGGACGGGGGAGATACAATGAGCAGTTCTTC
CDR3aa: CASSQDGRGRYNEQFF

j_gene: TRBJ2-7
v_gene: TRBV19
d_gene: -
abundance: -
CDR3nt: TGTGCCAGTCGCAACAGGGCCTTGGGCGAGCAGTACTTC
CDR3aa: CASRNRALGEQYF

j_gene: TRBJ1-4
v_gene: TRBV6-2/TRBV6-3
d_gene: TRBD1
abundance: -
CDR3nt: TGTGCCAGCAGTTACACAAGACAGGGAGAACTGTTTTTT
CDR3aa: CASSYTRQGELFF

j_gene: TRBJ1-2
v_gene: TRBV2
d_gene: -
abundance: -
CDR3nt: TGTGCCAGCAGGGATACAGGGAAGTCTGGCTACACCTTC
CDR3aa: CASRDTGKSGYTF

j_gene: TRBJ2-6
v_gene: TRBV7-9
d_gene: -
abundance: -
CDR3nt: TGTGCCAGCAGCTTGGGCTCCAGGGGACTTGGGGCCAACGTCCTGACTTTC
CDR3aa: CASSLGSRGLGANVLTF

j_gene: TRBJ1-1
v_gene: TRBV2
d_gene: -
abundance: few
CDR3nt: TGTGCCAGCAGTTCCAATCCGGTGGACACTGAAGCTTTCTTT
CDR3aa: CASSSNPVDTEAFF

j_gene: TRBJ1-1
v_gene: TRBV11-2
d_gene: -
abundance: -
CDR3nt: TGTGCCAGCAGCGAGACAAGACTGAACACTGAAGCTTTCTTT
CDR3aa: CASSETRLNTEAFF